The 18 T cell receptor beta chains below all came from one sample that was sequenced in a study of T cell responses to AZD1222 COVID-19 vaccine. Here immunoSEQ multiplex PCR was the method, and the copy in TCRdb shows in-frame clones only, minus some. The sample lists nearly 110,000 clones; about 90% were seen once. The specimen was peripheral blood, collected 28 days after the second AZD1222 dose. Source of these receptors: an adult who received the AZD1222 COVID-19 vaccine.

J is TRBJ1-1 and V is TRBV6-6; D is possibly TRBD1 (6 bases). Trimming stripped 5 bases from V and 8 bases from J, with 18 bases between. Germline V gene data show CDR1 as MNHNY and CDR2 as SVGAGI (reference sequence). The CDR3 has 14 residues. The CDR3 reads CASSPTGGRAEAFF. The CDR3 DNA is TGTGCCAGCAGTCCGACGGGGGGGCGGGCGGAAGCTTTCTTT.

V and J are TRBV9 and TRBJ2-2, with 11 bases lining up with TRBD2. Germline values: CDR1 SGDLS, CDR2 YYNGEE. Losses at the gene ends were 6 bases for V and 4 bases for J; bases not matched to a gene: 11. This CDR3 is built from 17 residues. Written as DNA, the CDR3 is TGTGCCAGCAAAAAGGGACTAGCGGACACTCCCACCGGGGAGCTGTTTTTT. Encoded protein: CASKKGLADTPTGELFF.

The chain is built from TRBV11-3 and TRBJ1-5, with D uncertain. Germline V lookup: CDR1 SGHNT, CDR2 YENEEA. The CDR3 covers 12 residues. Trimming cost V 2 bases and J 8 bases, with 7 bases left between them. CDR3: CASSLRGKPQHF. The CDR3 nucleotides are TGTGCCAGCAGCTTACGGGGTAAGCCCCAGCATTTT.

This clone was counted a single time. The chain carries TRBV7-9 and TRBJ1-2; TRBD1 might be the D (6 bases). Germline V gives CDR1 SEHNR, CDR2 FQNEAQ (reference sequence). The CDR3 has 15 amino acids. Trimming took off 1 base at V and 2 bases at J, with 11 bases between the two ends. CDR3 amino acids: CASSLGTAENYGYTF. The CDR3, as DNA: TGTGCCAGCAGCTTAGGGACAGCTGAAAACTATGGCTACACCTTC. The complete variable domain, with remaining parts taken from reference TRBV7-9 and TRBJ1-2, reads DTGVSQNPRHKITKRGQNVTFRCDPISEHNRLYWYRQTLGQGPEFLTYFQNEAQLEKSRLLSDRFSAERPKGSFSTLEIQRTEQGDSAMYLCASSLGTAENYGYTFGSGTRLTVV.

The CDR3 region has the DNA TGCGCCAGCAGCTTGGGCGGGATCGGCGGGGAGCTGTTTTTT. Encoded protein: CASSLGGIGGELFF. The chain uses TRBV5-1 and TRBJ2-2; D possibly corresponds to TRBD2 (6 bases). CDR1 and CDR2 from the germline V gene are SGHRS and YFSETQ. This CDR3 comprises 14 residues. The ends were cut back, 0 bases at V and 7 bases at J, with 10 bases in the middle.

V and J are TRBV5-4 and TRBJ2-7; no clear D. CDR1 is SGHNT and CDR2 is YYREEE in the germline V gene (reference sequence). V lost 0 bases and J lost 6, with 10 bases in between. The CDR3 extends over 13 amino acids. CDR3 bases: TGTGCCAGCAGCTTGGCTGGCGGCTCCGAGCAGTACTTC. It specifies CASSLAGGSEQYF.

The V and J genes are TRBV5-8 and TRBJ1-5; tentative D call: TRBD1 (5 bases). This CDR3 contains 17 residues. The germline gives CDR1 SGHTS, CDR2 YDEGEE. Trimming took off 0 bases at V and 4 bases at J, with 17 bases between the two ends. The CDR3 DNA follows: TGTGCCAGCAGCTTGGAGGGGACCGGCTTATGGAATCAGCCCCAGCATTTT. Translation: CASSLEGTGLWNQPQHF.

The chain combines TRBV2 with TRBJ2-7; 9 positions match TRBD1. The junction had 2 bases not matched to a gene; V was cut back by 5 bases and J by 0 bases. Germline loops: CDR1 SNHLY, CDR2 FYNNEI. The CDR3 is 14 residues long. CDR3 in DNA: TGTGCCAGCAGTCGGGACAGGGCCTCCTACGAGCAGTACTTC. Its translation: CASSRDRASYEQYF. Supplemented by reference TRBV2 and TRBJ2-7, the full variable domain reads EPEVTQTPSHQVTQMGQEVILRCVPISNHLYFYWYRQILGQKVEFLVSFYNNEISEKSEIFDDQFSVERPDGSNFTLKIRSTKLEDSAMYFCASSRDRASYEQYFGPGTRLTVT.

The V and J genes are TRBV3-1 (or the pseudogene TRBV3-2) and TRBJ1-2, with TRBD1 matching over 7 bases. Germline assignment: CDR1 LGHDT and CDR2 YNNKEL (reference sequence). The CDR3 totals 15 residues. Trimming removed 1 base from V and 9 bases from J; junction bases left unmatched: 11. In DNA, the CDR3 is TGTGCCAGCAGCCAAGGTTTCGGACAGGATGTGAGCTACACCTTC. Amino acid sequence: CASSQGFGQDVSYTF.

CDR3 coding DNA: TGTGCCAGCAGTTACTCGCGGGTTTCAGAGACCCAGTACTTC. It is translated as CASSYSRVSETQYF. This chain links TRBV6-5 with TRBJ2-5; TRBD2 might be the D (5 bases). The CDR3 contains 14 residues. CDR1 MNHEY and CDR2 SVGAGI come from the germline V gene. V was clipped by 0 bases and J by 4 bases, with 9 bases between them.

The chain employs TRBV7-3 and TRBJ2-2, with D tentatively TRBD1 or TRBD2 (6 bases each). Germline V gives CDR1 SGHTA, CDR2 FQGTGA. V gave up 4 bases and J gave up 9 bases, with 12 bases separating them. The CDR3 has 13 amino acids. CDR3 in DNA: TGTGCCAGCAGCTCAGGGGCGGGGCGGGAGCTGTTTTTT. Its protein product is CASSSGAGRELFF.

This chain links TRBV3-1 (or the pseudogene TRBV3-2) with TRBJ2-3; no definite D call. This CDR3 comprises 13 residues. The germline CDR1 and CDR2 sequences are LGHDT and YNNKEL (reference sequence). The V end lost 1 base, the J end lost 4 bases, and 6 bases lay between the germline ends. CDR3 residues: CASSQATSDTQYF. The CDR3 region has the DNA TGTGCCAGCAGCCAAGCAACTTCAGATACGCAGTATTTT.

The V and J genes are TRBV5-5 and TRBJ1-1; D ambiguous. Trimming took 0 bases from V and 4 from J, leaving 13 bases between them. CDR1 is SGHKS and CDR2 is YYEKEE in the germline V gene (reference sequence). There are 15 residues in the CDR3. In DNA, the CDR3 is TGTGCCAGCAGCTTGGTGGAGGGAGTGGGCACTGAAGCTTTCTTT. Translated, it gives CASSLVEGVGTEAFF.

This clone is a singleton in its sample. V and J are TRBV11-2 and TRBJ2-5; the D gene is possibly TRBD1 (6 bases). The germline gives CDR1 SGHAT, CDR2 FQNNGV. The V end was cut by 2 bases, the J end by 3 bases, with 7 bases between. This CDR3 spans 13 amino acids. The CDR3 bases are TGTGCCAGCAGCTTAACAGGGAAAGAGACCCAGTACTTC. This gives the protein CASSLTGKETQYF. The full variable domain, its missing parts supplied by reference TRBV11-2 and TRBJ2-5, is EAGVAQSPRYKIIEKRQSVAFWCNPISGHATLYWYQQILGQGPKLLIQFQNNGVVDDSQLPKDRFSAERLKGVDSTLKIQPAKLEDSAVYLCASSLTGKETQYFGPGTRLLVL.

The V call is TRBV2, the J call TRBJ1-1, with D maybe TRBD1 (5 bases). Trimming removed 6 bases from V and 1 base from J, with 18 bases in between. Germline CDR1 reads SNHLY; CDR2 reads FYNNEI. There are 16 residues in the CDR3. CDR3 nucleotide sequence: TGTGCCAGCAGGGTTAGGATCGCCGGGGCGAACACTGAAGCTTTCTTT. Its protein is CASRVRIAGANTEAFF.

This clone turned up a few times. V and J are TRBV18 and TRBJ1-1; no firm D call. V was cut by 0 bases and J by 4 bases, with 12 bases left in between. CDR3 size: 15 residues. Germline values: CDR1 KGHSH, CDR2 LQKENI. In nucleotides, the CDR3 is TGTGCCAGCTCACCACCCGGGAGGGCGGGCACTGAAGCTTTCTTT. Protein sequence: CASSPPGRAGTEAFF.

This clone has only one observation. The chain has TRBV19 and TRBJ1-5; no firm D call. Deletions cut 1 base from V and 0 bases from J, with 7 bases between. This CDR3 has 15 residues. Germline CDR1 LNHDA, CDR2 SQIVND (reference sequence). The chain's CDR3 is CASSIAVYSNQPQHF. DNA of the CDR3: TGTGCCAGTAGTATAGCAGTCTATAGCAATCAGCCCCAGCATTTT.

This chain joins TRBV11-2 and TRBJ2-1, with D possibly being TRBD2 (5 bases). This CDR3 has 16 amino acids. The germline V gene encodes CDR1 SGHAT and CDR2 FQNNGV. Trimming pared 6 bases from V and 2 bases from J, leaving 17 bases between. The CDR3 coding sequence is TGTGCCAGCAGGAACTACCGGGGTAGGGCCTACAATGAGCAGTTCTTC. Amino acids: CASRNYRGRAYNEQFF.